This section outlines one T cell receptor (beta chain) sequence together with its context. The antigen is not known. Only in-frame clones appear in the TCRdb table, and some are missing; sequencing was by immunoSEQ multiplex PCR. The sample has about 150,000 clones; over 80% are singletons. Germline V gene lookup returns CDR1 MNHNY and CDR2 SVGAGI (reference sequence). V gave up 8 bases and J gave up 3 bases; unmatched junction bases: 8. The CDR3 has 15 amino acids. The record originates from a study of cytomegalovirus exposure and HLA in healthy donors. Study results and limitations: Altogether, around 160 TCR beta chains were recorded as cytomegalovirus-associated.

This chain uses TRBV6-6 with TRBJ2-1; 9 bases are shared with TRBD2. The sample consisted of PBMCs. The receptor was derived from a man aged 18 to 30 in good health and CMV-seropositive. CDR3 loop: CASQEGSGSYNEQFF. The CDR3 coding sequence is TGTGCCAGCCAAGAGGGTAGCGGGAGCTACAATGAGCAGTTCTTC.